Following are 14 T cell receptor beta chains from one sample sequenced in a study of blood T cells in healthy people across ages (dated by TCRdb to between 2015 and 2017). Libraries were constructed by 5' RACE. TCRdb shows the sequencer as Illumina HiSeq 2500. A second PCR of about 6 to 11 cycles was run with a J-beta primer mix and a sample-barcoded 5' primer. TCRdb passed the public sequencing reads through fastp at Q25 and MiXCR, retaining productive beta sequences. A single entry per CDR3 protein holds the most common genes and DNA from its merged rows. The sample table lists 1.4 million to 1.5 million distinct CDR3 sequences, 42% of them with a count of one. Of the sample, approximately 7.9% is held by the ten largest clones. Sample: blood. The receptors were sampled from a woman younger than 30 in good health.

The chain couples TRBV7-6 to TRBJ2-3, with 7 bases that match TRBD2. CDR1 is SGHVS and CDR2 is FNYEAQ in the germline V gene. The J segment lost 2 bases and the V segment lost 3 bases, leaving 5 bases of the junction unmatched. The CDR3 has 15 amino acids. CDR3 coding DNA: TGTGCCAGCAGCTTTACGGGGGGATACACAGATACGCAGTATTTT. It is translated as CASSFTGGYTDTQYF. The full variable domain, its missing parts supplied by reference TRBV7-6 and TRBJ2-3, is GAGVSQSPRYKVTKRGQDVALRCDPISGHVSLYWYRQALGQGPEFLTYFNYEAQQDKSGLPNDRFSAERPEGSISTLTIQRTEQRDSAMYRCASSFTGGYTDTQYFGPGTRLTVL.

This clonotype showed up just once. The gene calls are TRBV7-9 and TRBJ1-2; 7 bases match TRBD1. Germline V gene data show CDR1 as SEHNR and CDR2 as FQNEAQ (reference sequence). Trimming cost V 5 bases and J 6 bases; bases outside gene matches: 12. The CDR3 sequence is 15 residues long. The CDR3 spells CASSGRWQDRDGYTF. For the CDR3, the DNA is TGTGCCAGCAGCGGGAGGTGGCAAGACAGGGATGGCTACACCTTC. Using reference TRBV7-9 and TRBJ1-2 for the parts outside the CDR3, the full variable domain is DTGVSQNPRHKITKRGQNVTFRCDPISEHNRLYWYRQTLGQGPEFLTYFQNEAQLEKSRLLSDRFSAERPKGSFSTLEIQRTEQGDSAMYLCASSGRWQDRDGYTFGSGTRLTVV.

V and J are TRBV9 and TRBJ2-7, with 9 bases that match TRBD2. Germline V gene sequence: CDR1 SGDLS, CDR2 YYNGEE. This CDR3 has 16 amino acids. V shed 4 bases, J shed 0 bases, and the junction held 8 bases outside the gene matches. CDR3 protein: CASSSGRHSSSYEQYF. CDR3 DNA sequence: TGTGCCAGCAGCAGCGGGAGGCACTCGAGCTCCTACGAGCAGTACTTC.

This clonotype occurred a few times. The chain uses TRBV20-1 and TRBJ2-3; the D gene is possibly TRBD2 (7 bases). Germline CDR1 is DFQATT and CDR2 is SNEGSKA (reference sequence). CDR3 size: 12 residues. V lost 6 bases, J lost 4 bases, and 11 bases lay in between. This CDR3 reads CSALGGADTQYF. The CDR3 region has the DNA TGCAGTGCCTTAGGGGGGGCAGATACGCAGTATTTT.

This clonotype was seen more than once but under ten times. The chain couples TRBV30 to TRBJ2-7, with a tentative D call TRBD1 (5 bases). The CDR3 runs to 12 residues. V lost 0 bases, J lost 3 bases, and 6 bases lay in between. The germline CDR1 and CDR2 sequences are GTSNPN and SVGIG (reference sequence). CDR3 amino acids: CAWSVQGYEQYF. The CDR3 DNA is TGTGCCTGGAGTGTGCAGGGCTACGAGCAGTACTTC.

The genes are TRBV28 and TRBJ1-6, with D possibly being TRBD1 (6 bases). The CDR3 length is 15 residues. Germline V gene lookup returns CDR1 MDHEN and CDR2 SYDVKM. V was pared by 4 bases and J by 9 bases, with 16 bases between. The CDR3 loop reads CASSSSGTNSSPLHF. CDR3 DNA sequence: TGTGCCAGCAGTTCATCCGGGACAAATAGTTCACCCCTCCACTTT. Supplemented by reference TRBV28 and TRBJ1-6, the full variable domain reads DVKVTQSSRYLVKRTGEKVFLECVQDMDHENMFWYRQDPGLGLRLIYFSYDVKMKEKGDIPEGYSVSREKKERFSLILESASTNQTSMYLCASSSSGTNSSPLHFGNGTRLTVT.

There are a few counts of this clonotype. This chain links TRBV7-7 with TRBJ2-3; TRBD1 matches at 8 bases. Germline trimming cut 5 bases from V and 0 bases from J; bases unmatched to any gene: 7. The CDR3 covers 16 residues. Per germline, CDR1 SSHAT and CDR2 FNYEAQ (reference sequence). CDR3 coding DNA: TGTGCCAGCAGCCCGGGGACAGGTCCTAGCACAGATACGCAGTATTTT. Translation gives CASSPGTGPSTDTQYF.

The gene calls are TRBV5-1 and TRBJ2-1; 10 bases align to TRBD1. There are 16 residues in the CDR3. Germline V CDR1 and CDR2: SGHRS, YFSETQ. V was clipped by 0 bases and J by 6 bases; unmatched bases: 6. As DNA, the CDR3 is TGCGCCAGCAGCTTGGTAGGACAGGGGGGCTTCAATGAGCAGTTCTTC. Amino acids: CASSLVGQGGFNEQFF.

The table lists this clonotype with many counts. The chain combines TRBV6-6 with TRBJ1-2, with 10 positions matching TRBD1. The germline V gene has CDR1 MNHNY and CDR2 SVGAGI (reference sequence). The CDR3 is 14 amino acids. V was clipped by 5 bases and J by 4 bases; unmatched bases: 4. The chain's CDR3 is CASSTGQGTYGYTF. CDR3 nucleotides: TGTGCCAGCAGTACGGGACAGGGGACCTATGGCTACACCTTC.

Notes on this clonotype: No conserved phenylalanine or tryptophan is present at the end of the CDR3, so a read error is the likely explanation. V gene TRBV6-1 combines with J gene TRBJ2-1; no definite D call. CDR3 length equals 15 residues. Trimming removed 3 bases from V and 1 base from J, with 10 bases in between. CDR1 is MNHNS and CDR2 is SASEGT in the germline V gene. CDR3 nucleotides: TGTGCCAGCAGTGAGGCAGGTTGGTCCTACAATGAGCAGTTCCTC. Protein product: CASSEAGWSYNEQFL.

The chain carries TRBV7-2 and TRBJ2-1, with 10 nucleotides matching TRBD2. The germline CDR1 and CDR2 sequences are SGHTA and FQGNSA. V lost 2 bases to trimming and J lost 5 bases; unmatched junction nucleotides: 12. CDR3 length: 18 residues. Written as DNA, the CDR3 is TGTACCAGCAGCTTATCCTCTAGCGGGAGCGCTCCTAACAATGAGCAGTTCTTC. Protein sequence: CTSSLSSSGSAPNNEQFF. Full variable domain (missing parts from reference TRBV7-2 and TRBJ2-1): GAGVSQSPSNKVTEKGKDVELRCDPISGHTALYWYRQSLGQGLEFLIYFQGNSAPDKSGLPSDRFSAERTGGSVSTLTIQRTQQEDSAVYLCTSSLSSSGSAPNNEQFFGPGTRLTVL.

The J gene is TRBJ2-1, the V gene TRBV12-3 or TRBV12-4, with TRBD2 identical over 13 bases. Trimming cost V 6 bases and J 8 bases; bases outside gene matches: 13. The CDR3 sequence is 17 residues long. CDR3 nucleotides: TGTGCCAGCAGCCACTACGTGACTAGCGGGAGGTTGCATGAGCAGTTCTTC. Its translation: CASSHYVTSGRLHEQFF.

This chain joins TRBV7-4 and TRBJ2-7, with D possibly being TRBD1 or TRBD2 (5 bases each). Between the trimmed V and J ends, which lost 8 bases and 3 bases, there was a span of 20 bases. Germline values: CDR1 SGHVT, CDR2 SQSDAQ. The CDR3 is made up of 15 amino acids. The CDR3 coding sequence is TGTGCCAGCCCAGAAAGGGTCAGGGACCTCTACGAGCAGTACTTC. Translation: CASPERVRDLYEQYF.

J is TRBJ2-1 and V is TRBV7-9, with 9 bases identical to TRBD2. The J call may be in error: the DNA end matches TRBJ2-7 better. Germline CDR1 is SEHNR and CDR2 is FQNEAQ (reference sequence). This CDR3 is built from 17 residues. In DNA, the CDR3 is TGTGCCAGCAGCTCCCCGGGACTAGCAAATACCTACAATGAGCAGTACTTC. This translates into CASSSPGLANTYNEQYF.